This TCR beta chain was profiled in a study of blood T cell repertoires in COVID-19. Turning to the study itself: The samples span acute and convalescent COVID-19 from the United States, Italy and Spain. T cells, B-cell-depleted T cells, or PBMCs provided the cDNA or gDNA that served as material.

Per the original methods: Amplified reference gene primers provided the basis for estimating nucleated cell counts. Produced via immunoSEQ multiplex PCR; TCRdb's table is partial and in-frame only. V and J calls plus clone size are reproduced from that table; the DNA served to infer D and trimming. The data show about 200,000 clones, about 93% seen once. The V gene's germline CDR1 is SGHVS and CDR2 FQNEAQ. CDR3 length: 13 residues. V lost 5 bases to trimming and J lost 3 bases; unmatched junction nucleotides: 2. The sequenced sample consisted of peripheral blood. This receptor was taken from a man aged 45-65 years with acute or convalescent COVID-19. The chain is built from TRBV7-8 and TRBJ1-2, with 8 nucleotides matching TRBD1. The CDR3 region is CASSPGQDYGYTF. The CDR3 DNA is TGTGCCAGCAGCCCGGGACAGGACTATGGCTACACCTTC.